These 17 T cell receptor beta chains were sequenced from one sample in a study of CD8+ T cells in alopecia areata. Investigators isolated RNA and reverse transcribed it into cDNA to act as the sequencing template. Sequencing was performed with immunoSEQ multiplex PCR; in TCRdb, only in-frame clones are kept and a portion is missing. The sample yields 150,000 to 200,000 clones, roughly 50% seen once. Treatment described: oral pan-JAK inhibitor, 5-10 mg twice daily. Sequenced here: CD8+ T cells sorted from blood, sampled at week 24, from a patient treated with tofacitinib. The receptors were sampled from a human donor with alopecia areata.

In this sample, this clone turned up a few times. J is TRBJ2-7 and V is TRBV11-2; no definite D call. The V gene's germline CDR1 is SGHAT and CDR2 FQNNGV. The CDR3 length is 13 residues. The ends were cut back, 4 bases at V and 0 bases at J, with 7 bases in the middle. The CDR3 spells CASSSWSSYEQYF. Written as DNA, the CDR3 is TGTGCCAGCAGCTCCTGGAGCTCCTACGAGCAGTACTTC. Variable domain in full (rest from reference TRBV11-2 and TRBJ2-7): EAGVAQSPRYKIIEKRQSVAFWCNPISGHATLYWYQQILGQGPKLLIQFQNNGVVDDSQLPKDRFSAERLKGVDSTLKIQPAKLEDSAVYLCASSSWSSYEQYFGPGTRLTVT.

This clone was counted a few times. This sample includes further DNA sequences coding for the same CDR3. This chain joins TRBV7-9 and TRBJ2-1; D is unclear. Trimming cost V 1 base and J 4 bases, with 2 bases left between them. This CDR3 spans 12 amino acids. The germline CDR1 and CDR2 sequences are SEHNR and FQNEAQ (reference sequence). CDR3 loop: CASSLGYNEQFF. In DNA, the CDR3 is TGTGCCAGCAGCTTAGGGTACAATGAGCAGTTCTTC.

The chain joins TRBV5-6 to TRBJ2-5; the D gene is possibly TRBD1 (6 bases). Looked up from germline, CDR1 is SGHDT and CDR2 is YYEEEE. The germline V and J ends were trimmed by 0 bases and 6 bases, with 12 bases remaining between them. The CDR3 contains 14 residues. This CDR3 reads CASSLGRGWQTQYF. The DNA for the CDR3 is TGTGCCAGCAGCTTGGGCAGGGGATGGCAGACCCAGTACTTC.

The chain uses TRBV30 and TRBJ2-3; 7 bases align to TRBD2. V lost 2 bases to trimming and J lost 3 bases; unmatched junction nucleotides: 5. CDR1 and CDR2 from the germline V gene are GTSNPN and SVGIG (reference sequence). This CDR3 spans 14 amino acids. DNA for the CDR3: TGTGCCTGGAGTCCAGCGGGGCTGACAGATACGCAGTATTTT. Translation: CAWSPAGLTDTQYF.

The gene calls are TRBV7-7 and TRBJ2-1, with a weak D call TRBD2 (5 bases). The CDR3 is 14 residues long. V shed 5 bases and J shed 6 bases, with 14 bases lying between them. Germline V gene sequence: CDR1 SSHAT, CDR2 FNYEAQ (reference sequence). CDR3 protein: CASSPFPRGNEQFF. The CDR3 DNA is TGTGCCAGCAGCCCCTTCCCACGGGGCAATGAGCAGTTCTTC. The whole variable domain, filled in from reference TRBV7-7 and TRBJ2-1, reads GAGVSQSPRYKVTKRGQDVTLRCDPISSHATLYWYQQALGQGPEFLTYFNYEAQPDKSGLPSDRFSAERPEGSISTLTIQRTEQRDSAMYRCASSPFPRGNEQFFGPGTRLTVL.

The chain links TRBV6-5 to TRBJ1-6; D is perhaps TRBD1 (5 bases). This CDR3 is 15 amino acids long. Germline-derived CDR1 and CDR2 are MNHEY and SVGAGI. The V and J ends lost 2 bases and 8 bases respectively, with 13 bases between them. The CDR3 is CASSYVAGTDSPLHF. The DNA for the CDR3 is TGTGCCAGCAGTTACGTCGCAGGGACCGATTCACCCCTCCACTTT.

The chain recombines TRBV30 with TRBJ1-1; D not resolved. Germline assignment: CDR1 GTSNPN and CDR2 SVGIG (reference sequence). This CDR3 has 14 amino acids. V was pared by 2 bases and J by 1 base, with 11 bases between. CDR3 region: CAWSPGRTNTEAFF. Here the CDR3 DNA reads TGTGCCTGGAGTCCAGGACGGACGAACACTGAAGCTTTCTTT.

V usage is TRBV4-3 and J usage is TRBJ2-3; D gene ambiguous. This CDR3 is built from 15 residues. Trimming removed 0 bases from V and 6 bases from J, with 13 bases in between. The germline V gene has CDR1 LGHNA and CDR2 YSLEER. Here the CDR3 DNA reads TGCGCCAGCAGCCAAGATTTAATTCCCAGGGATACGCAGTATTTT. Translating gives CASSQDLIPRDTQYF.

The chain recombines TRBV7-2 with TRBJ1-1, with a weak D call TRBD1 (5 bases). V lost 2 bases and J lost 8, with 9 bases in between. Germline V gene lookup returns CDR1 SGHTA and CDR2 FQGNSA. The CDR3 sequence is 12 residues long. CDR3 sequence (DNA): TGTGCCAGCAGCTTACGGGACCCCGAAGCTTTCTTT. It encodes CASSLRDPEAFF.

Concerning this clone itself: A read error may account for a junction end that differs from germline. As DNA, the CDR3 is TGTGCCTGGAGTGTAGTTGGGGGGGCCTACGGGCAGTACTTC. This translates into CAWSVVGGAYGQYF. The chain is built from TRBV30 and TRBJ2-7, with D possibly TRBD2 on 7 matching bases. This CDR3 spans 14 amino acids. Germline CDR1 GTSNPN, CDR2 SVGIG (reference sequence).

V is TRBV9 and J is TRBJ1-2; D remains ambiguous. V was trimmed by 3 bases and J by 7 bases, leaving 7 bases between them. This CDR3 has 11 amino acids. Germline V lookup: CDR1 SGDLS, CDR2 YYNGEE. CDR3 residues: CASSAAGGYTF. The CDR3 bases are TGTGCCAGCAGCGCCGCTGGTGGCTACACCTTC.

This clone was seen more than once but under ten times. The chain carries TRBV12-5 and TRBJ1-2; the D gene is possibly TRBD1 (5 bases). Germline values: CDR1 LGHNT, CDR2 FRNRAP. V gave up 2 bases and J gave up 7 bases, with 11 bases separating them. This CDR3 is built from 13 residues. CDR3 nucleotide sequence: TGTGCTAGTGGTTTGAGAGGGGTTGCTGGCTACACCTTC. This translates into CASGLRGVAGYTF.

The chain uses TRBV4-1 and TRBJ2-7; 7 bases are shared with TRBD1. Germline V lookup: CDR1 MGHRA, CDR2 YSYEKL. The CDR3 has 15 amino acids. J lost 5 bases, V lost 1 base, and 8 bases had no gene match. CDR3 amino acids: CASSQGQGLSDEQYF. CDR3 DNA sequence: TGCGCCAGCAGCCAAGGACAGGGATTATCCGACGAGCAGTACTTC.

The chain couples TRBV7-6 to TRBJ2-1; no reliable D call. The length of the CDR3 is 16 residues. V dropped 1 base and J dropped 0 bases, with 10 bases sitting between them. Germline CDR1 SGHVS, CDR2 FNYEAQ. CDR3 nucleotide sequence: TGTGCCAGCAGCTTAGGCTCTATCCGCTCCTACAATGAGCAGTTCTTC. Protein product: CASSLGSIRSYNEQFF.

The J gene is TRBJ2-1, the V gene TRBV30; 7 bases line up with TRBD1. CDR1 GTSNPN and CDR2 SVGIG come from the germline V gene (reference sequence). Trimming cost V 6 bases and J 3 bases; bases outside gene matches: 8. The CDR3 runs to 14 residues. In nucleotides, the CDR3 is TGTGCCTGTACAGGGGAAATATTCTACAATGAGCAGTTCTTC. Translation gives CACTGEIFYNEQFF.

Concerning this clone itself: This sample also contains other DNA sequences that code for the same CDR3. CDR3 nucleotides: TGTGCCAGCAGCCCCGGGGGGACTGAAGCTTTCTTT. Protein: CASSPGGTEAFF. The chain uses TRBV11-2 and TRBJ1-1, with TRBD1 as a possible D gene (5 bases). CDR1 and CDR2 (germline): SGHAT, FQNNGV. The CDR3 runs 12 residues. V was cut by 5 bases and J by 5 bases, with 9 bases left in between.

This clone was observed a few times. In nucleotides, the CDR3 is TGTGCCAGTAGTATGGGGGCCGGAGCTTTCTTT. It specifies CASSMGAGAFF. The chain uses TRBV19 and TRBJ1-1, with a possible D match to TRBD1 (6 bases). Germline CDR1 LNHDA, CDR2 SQIVND (reference sequence). CDR3 length: 11 residues. Deletions cut 3 bases from V and 10 bases from J, with 9 bases between.